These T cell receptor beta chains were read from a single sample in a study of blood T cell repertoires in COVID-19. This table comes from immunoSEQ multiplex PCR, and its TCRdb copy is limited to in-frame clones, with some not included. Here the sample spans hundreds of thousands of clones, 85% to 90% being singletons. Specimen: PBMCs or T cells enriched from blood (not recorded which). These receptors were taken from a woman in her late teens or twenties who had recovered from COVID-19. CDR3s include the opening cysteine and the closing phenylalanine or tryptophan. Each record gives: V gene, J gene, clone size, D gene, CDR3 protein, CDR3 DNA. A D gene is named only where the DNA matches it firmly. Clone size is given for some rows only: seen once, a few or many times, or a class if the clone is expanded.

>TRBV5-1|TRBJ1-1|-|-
CASSLGRASEAFF
TGCGCCAGCAGCTTGGGGAGGGCCTCGGAAGCTTTCTTT
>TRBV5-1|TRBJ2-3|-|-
CASSLWGDTDTQYF
TGCGCCAGCAGCTTGTGGGGGGACACAGATACGCAGTATTTT
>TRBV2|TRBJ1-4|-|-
CASSAQVIGKLFF
TGTGCCAGCAGTGCACAGGTAATTGGAAAACTGTTTTTT
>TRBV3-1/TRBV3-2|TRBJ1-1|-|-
CASSLTQGDTEAFF
TGTGCCAGCAGCCTGACCCAGGGTGACACTGAAGCTTTCTTT
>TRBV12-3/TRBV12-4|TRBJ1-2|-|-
CASSHQTGYGYTF
TGTGCCAGCAGTCACCAAACAGGGTATGGCTACACCTTC
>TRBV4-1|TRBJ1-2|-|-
CASSQDPRRANYGYTF
TGCGCCAGCAGCCAAGATCCGAGGAGAGCTAACTATGGCTACACCTTC
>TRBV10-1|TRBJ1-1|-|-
CASSPIGQTEAFF
TGCGCCAGCAGTCCCATAGGACAGACTGAAGCTTTCTTT
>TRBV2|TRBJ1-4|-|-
CASRREKLFF
TGTGCCAGCAGGCGAGAAAAACTGTTTTTT
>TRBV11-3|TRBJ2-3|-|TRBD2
CASSLGASGPDTQYF
TGTGCCAGCAGCTTAGGTGCTAGCGGGCCAGATACGCAGTATTTT
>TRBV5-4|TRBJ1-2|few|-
CASSLVGADGDGYTF
TGTGCCAGCAGCTTGGTAGGGGCAGATGGGGATGGCTACACCTTC
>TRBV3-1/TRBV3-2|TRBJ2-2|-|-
CASSQTSSTGELFF
TGTGCCAGCAGCCAGACTAGTAGCACCGGGGAGCTGTTTTTT
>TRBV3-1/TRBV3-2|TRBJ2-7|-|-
CASSQWGRNGVSYEQYF
TGTGCCAGCAGCCAATGGGGGAGGAACGGGGTTTCCTACGAGCAGTACTTC
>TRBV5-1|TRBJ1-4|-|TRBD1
CASSLATGQRNEKLFF
TGCGCCAGCAGCTTGGCGACGGGACAGAGAAATGAAAAACTGTTTTTT
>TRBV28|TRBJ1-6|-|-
CASWDSSRSSPLHF
TGTGCCAGCTGGGACTCCTCCCGGAGTTCACCCCTCCACTTT
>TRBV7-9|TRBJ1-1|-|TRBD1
CASSSQGPAEAFF
TGTGCCAGCAGCTCACAGGGGCCCGCTGAAGCTTTCTTT
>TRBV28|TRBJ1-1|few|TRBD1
CASRNRGRGTEAFF
TGTGCCAGCAGGAACAGGGGTAGAGGCACTGAAGCTTTCTTT
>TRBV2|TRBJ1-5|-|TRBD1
CASSEGTGVNQPQHF
TGTGCCAGCAGTGAGGGGACAGGGGTCAATCAGCCCCAGCATTTT
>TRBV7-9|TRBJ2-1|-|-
CASSSYRDEQFF
TGTGCCAGCAGCTCCTACAGGGATGAGCAGTTCTTC
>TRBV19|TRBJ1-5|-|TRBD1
CASRQGVGSNQPQHF
TGTGCCAGCCGACAGGGGGTGGGTAGCAATCAGCCCCAGCATTTT
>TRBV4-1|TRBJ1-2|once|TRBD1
CASSQDASGQGHYNYGYTF
TGCGCCAGCAGCCAAGATGCTTCGGGACAGGGACATTATAACTATGGCTACACCTTC
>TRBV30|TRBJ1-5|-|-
CAWSVGEPQHF
TGTGCCTGGAGTGTCGGGGAGCCCCAGCATTTT
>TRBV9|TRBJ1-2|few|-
CASNPDGGYGYTF
TGTGCCAGCAACCCGGACGGGGGCTATGGCTACACCTTC
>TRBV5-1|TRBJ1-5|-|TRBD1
CASSPQGQGGQPQHF
TGCGCCAGCAGCCCACAGGGGCAGGGCGGTCAGCCCCAGCATTTT
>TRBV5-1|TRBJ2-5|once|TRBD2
CASSQGTSGAKETQYF
TGCGCCAGCAGCCAGGGGACTAGCGGGGCCAAAGAGACCCAGTACTTC
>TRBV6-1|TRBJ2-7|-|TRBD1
CASSEIGTANEQYF
TGTGCCAGCAGTGAAATAGGGACAGCCAACGAGCAGTACTTC
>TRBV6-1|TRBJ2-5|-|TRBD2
CASSARGDRHGETQYF
TGTGCCAGCAGTGCCCGGGGGGATCGGCACGGAGAGACCCAGTACTTC
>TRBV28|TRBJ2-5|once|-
CASRPWEVRDGETQYF
TGTGCCAGCAGGCCATGGGAGGTCCGGGACGGGGAGACCCAGTACTTC
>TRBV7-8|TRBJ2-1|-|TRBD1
CASSLAGQAQEQFF
TGTGCCAGCAGCTTAGCAGGACAGGCCCAGGAGCAGTTCTTC
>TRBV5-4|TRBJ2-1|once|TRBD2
CASSAGLTARYYNEQFF
TGTGCCAGCAGCGCGGGACTAACGGCCCGATATTACAATGAGCAGTTCTTC
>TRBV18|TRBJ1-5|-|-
CASSPTGRNQPQHF
TGTGCCAGCTCACCAACAGGGCGCAATCAGCCCCAGCATTTT
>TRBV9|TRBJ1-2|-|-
CASSPRTALYGYTF
TGTGCCAGCAGCCCCCGGACAGCCCTCTATGGCTACACCTTC
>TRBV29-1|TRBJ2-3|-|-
CSVAGNTDTQYF
TGCAGCGTTGCAGGGAACACAGATACGCAGTATTTT
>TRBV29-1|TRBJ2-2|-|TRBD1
CSVATGLVTGELFF
TGCAGCGTCGCGACAGGGTTGGTCACCGGGGAGCTGTTTTTT
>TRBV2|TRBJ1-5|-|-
CASSESPGALNQPQHF
TGTGCCAGCAGTGAATCCCCGGGAGCCCTCAATCAGCCCCAGCATTTT
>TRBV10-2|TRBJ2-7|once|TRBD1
CASRSGTAYEQYF
TGCGCCAGCAGATCCGGGACAGCCTACGAGCAGTACTTC
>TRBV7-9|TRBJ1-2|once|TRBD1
CASSGGQGDGYTF
TGTGCCAGCAGCGGAGGACAGGGAGACGGCTACACCTTC
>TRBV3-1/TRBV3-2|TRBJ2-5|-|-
CASSPPPSQETQYF
TGTGCCAGCAGCCCCCCCCCGTCGCAAGAGACCCAGTACTTC
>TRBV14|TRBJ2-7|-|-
CASSRTGVEQYF
TGTGCCAGCAGCCGGACCGGGGTCGAGCAGTACTTC
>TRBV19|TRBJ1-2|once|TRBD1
CATRNGGQGLFRYGYTF
TGTGCCACCCGGAATGGGGGACAGGGGTTGTTTCGGTATGGCTACACCTTC
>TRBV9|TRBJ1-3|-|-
CASSTGSSGNTIYF
TGTGCCAGCAGCACAGGCAGCTCTGGAAACACCATATATTTT
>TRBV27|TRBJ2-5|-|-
CASSWRGPQETQYF
TGTGCCAGCAGTTGGAGGGGGCCCCAAGAGACCCAGTACTTC
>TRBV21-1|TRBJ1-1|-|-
CASSTGGNTEAFF
TGTGCCAGCAGCACAGGGGGAAACACTGAAGCTTTCTTT
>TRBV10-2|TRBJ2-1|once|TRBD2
CASSEWRGDLYNEQFF
TGCGCCAGCAGTGAGTGGCGGGGGGACCTTTACAATGAGCAGTTCTTC
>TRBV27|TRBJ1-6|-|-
CASSSSGLDNSPLHF
TGTGCCAGCAGTTCCAGCGGCCTCGATAATTCACCCCTCCACTTT
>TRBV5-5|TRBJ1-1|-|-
CASSPGTGVVAEAFF
TGTGCCAGCAGTCCTGGAACCGGGGTGGTCGCTGAAGCTTTCTTT
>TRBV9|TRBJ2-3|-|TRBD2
CASSPGLAGTDTQYF
TGTGCCAGCAGCCCGGGGCTAGCGGGCACAGATACGCAGTATTTT
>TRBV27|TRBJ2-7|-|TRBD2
CASSTLAGPSYEQYF
TGTGCCAGCAGTACCCTAGCGGGGCCCTCCTACGAGCAGTACTTC
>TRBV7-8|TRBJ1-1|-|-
CASSLWGETEAFF
TGTGCCAGCAGCTTATGGGGGGAAACTGAAGCTTTCTTT
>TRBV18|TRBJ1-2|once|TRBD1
CASSQTGNLYGYTF
TGTGCCAGCTCACAGACAGGGAACCTCTATGGCTACACCTTC
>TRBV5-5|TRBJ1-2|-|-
CASTLSAGGYGYTF
TGTGCCAGCACCCTCTCCGCGGGCGGATATGGCTACACCTTC
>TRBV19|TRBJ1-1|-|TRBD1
CASSPRQGIFTEAFF
TGTGCCAGTAGTCCACGACAGGGGATTTTCACTGAAGCTTTCTTT
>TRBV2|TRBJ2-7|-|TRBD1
CASSSRDSVSYEQYF
TGTGCCAGCAGCAGCCGGGACAGCGTATCCTACGAGCAGTACTTC
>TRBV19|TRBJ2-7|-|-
CASSIDLLAGPLLQYF
TGTGCCAGTAGTATAGATCTTCTGGCGGGGCCGCTCTTGCAGTACTTC
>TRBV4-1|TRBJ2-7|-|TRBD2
CASSRGGAYEQYF
TGCGCCAGCAGCCGGGGGGGAGCCTACGAGCAGTACTTC
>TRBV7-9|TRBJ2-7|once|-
CASSLSEASYEQYF
TGTGCCAGCAGCTTAAGTGAGGCCTCCTACGAGCAGTACTTC
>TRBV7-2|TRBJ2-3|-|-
CASSSYTDTQYF
TGTGCCAGCAGCTCCTACACAGATACGCAGTATTTT
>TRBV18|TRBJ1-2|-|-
CASSPARGSGYTF
TGTGCCAGCTCCCCAGCCAGGGGAAGCGGCTACACCTTC
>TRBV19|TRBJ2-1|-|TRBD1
CASSSPGTDYNEQFF
TGTGCCAGTAGTTCCCCCGGGACAGATTACAATGAGCAGTTCTTC
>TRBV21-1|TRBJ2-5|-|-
CASSKALSFKDNETQYF
TGTGCCAGCAGCAAAGCGCTTAGTTTCAAAGACAATGAGACCCAGTACTTC